This T cell receptor (beta chain) derives from a study of cytomegalovirus exposure and HLA in healthy donors. Trimming removed 2 bases at V and 0 bases at J, with 12 bases between. This CDR3 comprises 17 residues. CDR1 is SGHNT, CDR2 YYREEE, per germline (reference sequence). Comment on this clone: Its target is not known.

With 60 Vbeta and 13 Jbeta primers, the PCR was carried out. TCRdb's copy holds only in-frame clones and misses some; the assay was immunoSEQ multiplex PCR. The data hold 42,000 or so clones, with 50% observed a single time. Overall study results and limits: Association of a missense DCLRE1C variant with TCR beta V- and J-gene trimming was reported in a later analysis. A later analysis appeared to link common viral pathogens to several of the most significant clusters.

The sequencing input was PBMCs. This receptor was identified in a human donor in good health. The J gene is TRBJ2-6, the V gene TRBV5-4, with D maybe TRBD2 (7 bases). The CDR3 region has the DNA TGTGCCAGCAGCTTCGGGGGGCGAAGCTCTGGGGCCAACGTCCTGACTTTC. It encodes CASSFGGRSSGANVLTF.